This T cell receptor (beta chain) was recovered during a study of T cells in Graves' hyperthyroidism and ophthalmopathy. RNA transcripts were the template for amplifying TCR beta CDR3 regions. First-round RT-PCR targeting the TCR CDR3 was performed with the HTBI primer set. From the multiplex PCR reads, TCRdb called clonotypes with MiXCR, one entry per CDR3 protein. The sample consists of about 600,000 distinct CDR3 sequences, approximately 15% of them appearing once. The CDR3 is 13 amino acids. The germline V gene has CDR1 SGHKS and CDR2 YYEKEE (reference sequence). Trimming cost V 3 bases and J 3 bases, with 7 bases left between them. On this clonotype: Its antigen is unidentified.

Study-wide findings and caveats: Clonotypes that were expanded in thyroid above 0.001 mostly appeared in blood too. The model identified upcoming ophthalmopathy a median roughly 6 months ahead of onset.

Reasons for excluding patients were uncontrolled infection, other autoimmune disease, pregnancy or lactation. The chain combines TRBV5-5 with TRBJ2-1; D uncertain. Input material: blood. The receptor comes from a woman in her thirties or forties with Graves' ophthalmopathy. CDR3 DNA: TGTGCCAGCAGCTCACTGAACTACAATGAGCAGTTCTTC. Protein: CASSSLNYNEQFF.